This T cell receptor beta chain was recorded in a study of shared T cell receptors in the human thymus. This CDR3 has 17 amino acids. V dropped 2 bases and J dropped 6; count of bases not matched to a gene: 12. Germline loops: CDR1 SGHNT, CDR2 YENEEA. The repertoire was sequenced with immunoSEQ multiplex PCR; TCRdb's copy has only in-frame clones and lacks some. The sample yields roughly 700,000 clones, around 89% seen once. Another study also made use of these data, one on human thymus T cells.

The material sequenced was thymocytes. The rearrangement uses TRBV11-3 and TRBJ2-5, with 10 bases lining up with TRBD1. The source is a boy in the first two years of life with a congenital heart defect. CDR3 amino acids: CASSLSIGRDRGKTQYF. The CDR3 region has the DNA TGTGCCAGCAGCTTATCGATAGGCCGGGACAGGGGAAAGACCCAGTACTTC. Based on the CDR3 plus reference TRBV11-3 and TRBJ2-5, the full variable domain is EAGVVQSPRYKIIEKKQPVAFWCNPISGHNTLYWYLQNLGQGPELLIRYENEEAVDDSQLPKDRFSAERLKGVDSTLKIQPAELGDSAVYLCASSLSIGRDRGKTQYFGPGTRLLVL.